Following are 32 T cell receptor beta chains from one sample sequenced in a study of cytotoxic CD8 clonotypes in ibrutinib-treated CLL. Sequencing used immunoSEQ multiplex PCR; TCRdb keeps in-frame clones, though not all of them. The sample holds hundreds of thousands of clones, 75% to 85% seen once. The source material was PBMCs, sampled after 12 months of ibrutinib treatment. Every receptor here comes from a human donor with chronic lymphocytic leukemia.

About this clone: This sample also contains other DNA sequences that code for the same CDR3. The rearrangement uses TRBV18 and TRBJ2-5, with D possibly TRBD1 on 5 matching bases. CDR1 is KGHSH and CDR2 is LQKENI in the germline V gene. Trimming removed 3 bases at V and 5 bases at J, with 13 bases between. The CDR3 runs to 14 residues. The CDR3 DNA reads as TGTGCCAGCTCACCCCCAGGGCCTTGGGAGACCCAGTACTTC. Amino acid sequence: CASSPPGPWETQYF.

The genes are TRBV4-1 and TRBJ2-1, with a weak D call TRBD1 (5 bases). The ends were cut back, 4 bases at V and 3 bases at J, with 13 bases in the middle. Germline loops: CDR1 MGHRA, CDR2 YSYEKL. CDR3 length: 15 residues. The CDR3 protein is CASSRVATDYNEQFF. The CDR3 DNA follows: TGCGCCAGCAGCCGAGTCGCGACAGACTACAATGAGCAGTTCTTC.

CDR3 loop: CASSQSTGMPGELFF. For the CDR3, the DNA is TGTGCCAGCAGTCAATCGACAGGGATGCCCGGGGAGCTGTTTTTT. The rearrangement joins TRBV5-8 to TRBJ2-2; 7 nucleotides align to TRBD1. Germline loops: CDR1 SGHTS, CDR2 YDEGEE. Losses at the gene ends were 5 bases for V and 6 bases for J; bases not matched to a gene: 10. There are 15 residues in the CDR3.

The V call is TRBV19, the J call TRBJ2-7; the match to TRBD2 covers 12 bases. There are 15 residues in the CDR3. J gave up 5 bases and V 6 bases, and 8 bases lay outside the gene matches. Germline values: CDR1 LNHDA, CDR2 SQIVND (reference sequence). The CDR3 is CASRLAGGPVNEQYF. In DNA form, the CDR3 reads TGTGCCAGTAGGCTAGCGGGAGGGCCTGTAAACGAGCAGTACTTC.

V gene TRBV2 combines with J gene TRBJ2-1; TRBD1 matches at 10 bases. The CDR3 has 14 amino acids. Germline assignment: CDR1 SNHLY and CDR2 FYNNEI. V lost 3 bases to trimming and J lost 15 bases; unmatched junction nucleotides: 11. CDR3 amino acids: CASSELGTGEPAFF. CDR3 nucleotide sequence: TGTGCCAGCAGTGAGCTAGGGACAGGGGAACCCGCGTTCTTC.

The chain has TRBV10-3 and TRBJ2-7; the match to TRBD1 covers 10 bases. Trimming took 6 bases from V and 3 from J; bases not matched to a gene: 11. Per the germline V gene, CDR1 is ENHRY and CDR2 is SYGVKD. This CDR3 is 16 amino acids long. The CDR3 here is CAISDRRQGAHYEQYF. As DNA, the CDR3 is TGTGCCATCAGCGATAGAAGACAGGGGGCCCACTACGAGCAGTACTTC.

With regard to this clone: A much larger clone lies one base from this, so it may be a read error. The chain is built from TRBV2 and TRBJ2-3; TRBD1 is a possible D gene (6 bases). V shed 5 bases and J shed 0 bases, with 6 bases lying between them. Germline V gene lookup returns CDR1 SNHLY and CDR2 FYNNEI. The CDR3 totals 13 residues. The CDR3 sequence: CASSRGSTDTQYF. The DNA for the CDR3 is TGTGCCAGCAGTAGGGGGAGCACAGATACGCAGTATTTT.

This clone was seen only once. CDR3 nucleotides: TGTGCCACCAGCAGAGATTTGGGCTACGAGCAGTACTTC. Residues: CATSRDLGYEQYF. The rearrangement links TRBV15 to TRBJ2-7; no firm D call. The CDR3 loop spans 13 amino acids. The V and J ends lost 0 bases and 3 bases respectively, with 6 bases between them. Germline CDR1 LNHNV, CDR2 YYDKDF (reference sequence).

The rearrangement uses TRBV7-9 and TRBJ2-5, with a tentative D call TRBD2 (6 bases). Deletions cut 2 bases from V and 5 bases from J, with 12 bases between. The CDR3 runs to 14 residues. In germline, CDR1 is SEHNR, CDR2 FQNEAQ (reference sequence). Written as DNA, the CDR3 is TGTGCCAGCAGCTTATCAGCCGGGAGCGAGACCCAGTACTTC. Amino acid sequence: CASSLSAGSETQYF.

The table lists this clone with a few counts. The chain joins TRBV19 to TRBJ1-2, with D possibly TRBD1 on 6 matching bases. The CDR3 sequence is 16 residues long. Deletions cut 8 bases from V and 4 bases from J, with 23 bases between. The germline gives CDR1 LNHDA, CDR2 SQIVND (reference sequence). Written as DNA, the CDR3 is TGTGCCAGTCTGAATACACAGGGATCATCCCTCTATGGCTACACCTTC. Translation gives CASLNTQGSSLYGYTF.

The chain joins TRBV2 to TRBJ1-2; the D gene is possibly TRBD1 (6 bases). V was cut by 7 bases and J by 2 bases, with 8 bases left in between. Germline CDR1 and CDR2: SNHLY and FYNNEI. This CDR3 spans 12 amino acids. The CDR3 protein is CASTGGNYGYTF. The CDR3, as DNA: TGTGCCAGCACCGGGGGCAACTATGGCTACACCTTC.

The CDR3 region is CASSPRGAAYNSPLHF. The CDR3 coding sequence is TGCGCCAGCAGCCCAAGGGGGGCGGCGTATAATTCACCCCTCCACTTT. This rearrangement joins TRBV5-1 to TRBJ1-6; weak D call: TRBD1 (6 bases). This CDR3 is 16 amino acids long. Germline lookup yields CDR1 SGHRS and CDR2 YFSETQ. V shed 4 bases and J shed 4 bases, with 15 bases lying between them.

The rearrangement links TRBV5-1 to TRBJ1-4, with 12 nucleotides matching TRBD1. Germline V gene data show CDR1 as SGHRS and CDR2 as YFSETQ. Trimming removed 3 bases from V and 7 bases from J; junction bases left unmatched: 7. This CDR3 is built from 16 residues. CDR3 sequence reads: CASSSGTGGKGEKLFF. The CDR3 DNA follows: TGCGCCAGCAGCTCGGGGACAGGGGGCAAAGGTGAAAAACTGTTTTTT.

The V gene is TRBV30, the J gene TRBJ2-2; the D is unclear. Germline lookup yields CDR1 GTSNPN and CDR2 SVGIG (reference sequence). This CDR3 is built from 14 residues. Trimming cost V 4 bases and J 7 bases, with 16 bases left between them. The CDR3 DNA is TGTGCCTGGACGCCCGTAATGGTTTGCGGGGAGCTGTTTTTT. Its translation is CAWTPVMVCGELFF.

This clone has only one observation. The chain links TRBV27 to TRBJ1-1; D remains unclear. The CDR3 length is 13 residues. V was clipped by 3 bases and J by 1 base, with 6 bases between them. Germline-derived CDR1 and CDR2 are MNHEY and SMNVEV (reference sequence). The CDR3 reads CASSFARNTEAFF. CDR3 nucleotides: TGTGCCAGCAGTTTCGCGAGGAACACTGAAGCTTTCTTT.

V usage is TRBV5-1 and J usage is TRBJ2-3; D remains unclear. Looked up from germline, CDR1 is SGHRS and CDR2 is YFSETQ. The V gene lost 3 bases and the J gene lost 8 bases, with 16 bases spanning the gap. The CDR3 runs to 14 residues. CDR3 nucleotide sequence: TGCGCCAGCAGCTCCCGACAAGCCCCCAGTACGCAGTATTTT. It yields the protein CASSSRQAPSTQYF.

Here the CDR3 reads CASSEGGLAAWGEQFF. CDR3 nucleotides: TGCGCCAGCAGTGAAGGCGGACTAGCGGCATGGGGGGAGCAGTTCTTC. This chain joins TRBV10-1 and TRBJ2-1; 10 bases line up with TRBD2. The V and J ends lost 3 bases and 10 bases, in that order; junction bases with no gene match: 12. The CDR3 has 16 residues. The germline V gene encodes CDR1 WNHNN and CDR2 SYGVQD (reference sequence).

The chain couples TRBV2 to TRBJ1-2; D not resolved. The CDR3 is made up of 10 amino acids. The V gene lost 7 bases and the J gene lost 3 bases, with 3 bases spanning the gap. The germline CDR1 and CDR2 sequences are SNHLY and FYNNEI. CDR3 nucleotides: TGTGCCAGCAAGGACTATGGCTACACCTTC. This translates into CASKDYGYTF.

The chain recombines TRBV6-1 with TRBJ2-7; 11 bases map to TRBD2. The CDR3 has 15 residues. Losses at the gene ends were 5 bases for V and 4 bases for J; bases not matched to a gene: 7. Germline V CDR1 and CDR2: MNHNS, SASEGT. CDR3 amino acids: CASSPGTSGVYEQYF. DNA of the CDR3: TGTGCCAGCAGTCCGGGGACTAGCGGCGTTTACGAGCAGTACTTC.

The J gene is TRBJ2-5, the V gene TRBV13, with TRBD1 matching over 11 bases. CDR3 length equals 16 residues. Unmatched junction bases numbered 11, after V lost 5 bases and J lost 6 bases. Germline-derived CDR1 and CDR2 are PRHDT and FYEKMQ (reference sequence). The CDR3 here is CASSRVRDRGSKTQYF. CDR3 nucleotides: TGTGCCAGCAGCCGCGTCCGGGACAGGGGGTCCAAGACCCAGTACTTC.

V and J are TRBV19 and TRBJ1-5; TRBD1 agrees at 7 bases. This CDR3 contains 12 residues. From germline, CDR1 is LNHDA and CDR2 SQIVND (reference sequence). V lost 6 bases and J lost 7; bases outside the gene matches: 3. For the CDR3, the DNA is TGTGCCAGTAGGCAGGGGGTCCAGCCCCAGCATTTT. Amino acids: CASRQGVQPQHF.

This clone was observed a handful of times. The chain employs TRBV6-4 and TRBJ2-3; 10 bases match TRBD2. The V and J ends lost 3 bases and 5 bases, in that order; junction bases with no gene match: 5. Germline V lookup: CDR1 MRHNA, CDR2 SNTAGT. This CDR3 spans 15 amino acids. CDR3 protein: CASSESGGAGDTQYF. In nucleotides, the CDR3 is TGTGCCAGCAGTGAGAGCGGGGGGGCAGGAGATACGCAGTATTTT.

The rearrangement links TRBV28 to TRBJ2-3; 14 bases map to TRBD2. This CDR3 region has 16 residues. J gave up 3 bases and V 5 bases, and 4 bases lay outside the gene matches. Germline CDR1 reads MDHEN; CDR2 reads SYDVKM. CDR3 DNA: TGTGCCAGCAGTCCCGGGACTAGCGGGAGTACAGATACGCAGTATTTT. Translated, it gives CASSPGTSGSTDTQYF. The complete variable domain, with remaining parts taken from reference TRBV28 and TRBJ2-3, reads DVKVTQSSRYLVKRTGEKVFLECVQDMDHENMFWYRQDPGLGLRLIYFSYDVKMKEKGDIPEGYSVSREKKERFSLILESASTNQTSMYLCASSPGTSGSTDTQYFGPGTRLTVL.

This clone showed up just once. The chain employs TRBV27 and TRBJ2-7; TRBD2 matches at 8 bases. V lost 6 bases and J lost 7; bases outside the gene matches: 14. From germline, CDR1 is MNHEY and CDR2 SMNVEV (reference sequence). This CDR3 is built from 15 residues. CDR3 protein: CASRTAGTSPGEQYF. In DNA form, the CDR3 reads TGTGCCAGCAGAACCGCCGGGACTAGTCCCGGGGAGCAGTACTTC.

The J gene is TRBJ2-7, the V gene TRBV9; 10 bases agree with TRBD2. V shed 4 bases, J shed 1 base, and the junction held 2 bases outside the gene matches. The CDR3 extends over 14 amino acids. Germline CDR1 and CDR2: SGDLS and YYNGEE. This chain's CDR3 is CASSLAGESYEQYF. The DNA of the CDR3 is TGTGCCAGCAGCCTAGCGGGAGAGTCCTACGAGCAGTACTTC.

The chain uses TRBV28 and TRBJ1-5; D not resolved. V was shortened by 6 bases and J by 10 bases, with 10 bases between the two germline ends. Germline values: CDR1 MDHEN, CDR2 SYDVKM. The CDR3 sequence is 11 residues long. As DNA, the CDR3 is TGTGCCAGCAGCGACGGGTACCCCCAGCATTTT. Translation gives CASSDGYPQHF.

This clone appeared a single time. V gene TRBV13 combines with J gene TRBJ2-7; unclear D gene. The CDR3 runs to 16 residues. Germline V gives CDR1 PRHDT, CDR2 FYEKMQ (reference sequence). The ends were cut back, 2 bases at V and 2 bases at J, with 16 bases in the middle. This CDR3 reads CASSLYVGRPTYEQYF. The DNA for the CDR3 is TGTGCCAGCAGCTTATACGTCGGCAGGCCTACCTACGAGCAGTACTTC.

This clone was seen a few times. The chain carries TRBV23-1 and TRBJ2-5; D tentatively reads TRBD1 or TRBD2 (5 bases each). TRBV23-1 is flagged as an ORF with uncertain function. The CDR3 totals 13 residues. Trimming removed 8 bases at V and 1 base at J, with 11 bases between. DNA of the CDR3: TGCGCCAGCGGCCGGGGACCCCAAGAGACCCAGTACTTC. Encoded protein: CASGRGPQETQYF.

The CDR3 DNA reads TGCGCCAGCAGAAAGGGACTAGCGGGGGGAAATGAGCAGTTCTTC. It encodes CASRKGLAGGNEQFF. This chain connects TRBV10-2 to TRBJ2-1, with 15 bases that match TRBD2. V was clipped by 6 bases and J by 7 bases; unmatched bases: 4. Germline CDR1 and CDR2: WSHSY and SAAADI. The CDR3 spans 15 residues.

The rearrangement uses TRBV4-1 and TRBJ1-3, with D hard to call. The V end was cut by 4 bases, the J end by 0 bases, with 13 bases between. In germline, CDR1 is MGHRA, CDR2 YSYEKL. The CDR3 runs to 16 residues. The CDR3 here is CASSPRFPDSGNTIYF. DNA of the CDR3: TGCGCCAGCAGCCCAAGGTTCCCCGACTCTGGAAACACCATATATTTT.

CDR3 in amino acids: CASRSTGQFF. CDR3 coding DNA: TGTGCCAGCAGGAGCACTGGGCAGTTCTTC. V usage is TRBV2 and J usage is TRBJ2-1; D uncertain. V was cut by 6 bases and J by 12 bases, with 9 bases left in between. This CDR3 is built from 10 residues. From germline, CDR1 is SNHLY and CDR2 FYNNEI.

The J gene is TRBJ1-1, the V gene TRBV23-1, with 8 bases that match TRBD1. TRBV23-1 is identified as an open reading frame with a role that is uncertain. V shed 3 bases and J 1 base; nucleotides not matched to a gene: 4. The CDR3 has 15 residues. CDR3 in amino acids: CASSHPGQGNTEAFF. CDR3 DNA: TGCGCCAGCAGTCATCCCGGACAGGGGAACACTGAAGCTTTCTTT.